The TCR beta chain under discussion was sequenced for a study of cytomegalovirus exposure and HLA in healthy donors. Overall study results and limits: Among TCR beta chains of equal frequency, HLA-associated ones were more clonally expanded in a later analysis. Analysis was carried out at a later point, and it linked a missense DCLRE1C variant to TCR beta V- and J-gene trimming. Donor immune exposure was known only as CMV serostatus.

PCR amplification relied on 60 Vbeta primers (plus 13 Jbeta primers). The data were produced by immunoSEQ multiplex PCR, yet TCRdb's version contains in-frame clones alone and is incomplete. The sample table sets out more than 95,000 clones. As for this clone: As yet, its antigen is unknown.

Germline loops: CDR1 MDHEN, CDR2 SYDVKM. The CDR3 sequence is 12 residues long. Trimming took 4 bases from V and 3 from J, leaving 6 bases between them. The origin of this receptor is a middle-aged man in good health and CMV-seronegative. This chain uses TRBV28 with TRBJ2-5; no firm D call. The source material was PBMCs. The CDR3: CASSSQKETQYF. The CDR3 DNA follows: TGTGCCAGCAGTTCCCAGAAAGAGACCCAGTACTTC.